What follows is one T cell receptor (beta chain) and its context. There is no known antigen for this receptor. No base quality information exists; no much larger clone differs at one position. Patients with a history of autoimmune disease or receiving systemic immunosuppression were excluded from the trial. Peripheral blood for TCR sequencing was collected from all dose cohorts at baseline, on cycle 4 day 1, and on cycle 7 day 1. Samples came from an open-label, multicenter, first-in-human phase I dose-escalation trial of ivuxolimab. Adults with locally advanced or metastatic head and neck squamous cell, hepatocellular, melanoma or renal cell carcinoma were enrolled in the trial. Before TCR sequencing, CD4+ T cells and CD8+ T cells from peripheral blood were sorted into separate populations. Inclusive of the bounding cysteine and phenylalanine, the CDR3 is 13 residues long. Only the CDR3 region is kept as DNA, spanning 39 bases read in frame from base 1. The junction carries 14 bases between V and J, which are trimmed by 6 bases and 5 bases respectively. CDR1 and CDR2, per the germline V gene, are SGHTA and FQGTGA.

The data belong to a study of OX40 agonist ivuxolimab in advanced cancers. Regarding the study in general: Ivuxolimab was a fully human IgG2 agonistic monoclonal antibody targeting the costimulatory receptor OX40 (CD134). Partial responses occurred in three dose-escalation patients, of whom one had hepatocellular carcinoma and two had cutaneous melanoma. Patients were allowed to have had prior anti-PD-1, anti-PD-L1 or anti-CTLA-4 therapy, and approximately 43% of the dose-escalation patients had previously received checkpoint inhibitors. Intravenous ivuxolimab was administered to patients every 2 weeks at six dose levels: 0.01, 0.1, 0.3, 1.5, 3 and 10 mg/kg. In the dose-escalation cohort, 70% to 90% of patients were male, and the mean age was roughly 60 years with a range of about 20 to 79. The paper covers the monotherapy dose-escalation part of the phase I ivuxolimab trial, which included N of about 50 patients. Peripheral TCRbeta sequencing was intended to test whether TCR sequence diversity was altered and clonal T-cell expansion was caused by ivuxolimab. Of the approximately 54 dose-escalation patients, hepatocellular carcinoma was present in about 20, melanoma in some 15, renal cell carcinoma in 9 and head and neck cancer in 9. General study outcomes and caveats: In the 0.1-3.0 mg/kg groups, partial responders were among the patients with the lowest normalized peripheral clonal expansion, particularly in CD8+ T cells. Low levels of normalized T-cell clonal expansion were also seen in some patients who did not respond. At doses from 0.1 to 3.0 mg/kg, clonal expansion was seen in both CD4+ and CD8+ blood T cells between baseline and week 6. On average, CD8+ T cells showed more expanded clones than CD4+ T cells after ivuxolimab. The antigen specificity of the peripheral T cells that underwent clonal expansion was not determined.

Genomic DNA was isolated from the sorted cells so that the TCRbeta CDR3 region could be sequenced. The immunoSEQ Assay was used to sequence the TCRbeta CDR3 regions. TCRdb provides this immuneACCESS table in a form limited to in-frame rearrangements. Some clones are lacking; in checked studies, under half of them reflect an unresolved V gene, and why the rest are absent is not known. A total of about 76,000 clones appear in this sample, 70% to 90% of them only once. The ten largest clones take up roughly 2.5% of the sample. The material sequenced was CD4+ or CD8+ T cells sorted from blood, taken in a trial of the OX40 agonist ivuxolimab. Recombination linked TRBV7-3 to TRBJ2-7; matching of 6 bases hints at TRBD1 as the D gene. This TCR was recovered from an adult with an advanced solid tumor such as melanoma, head and neck, liver or kidney cancer. The CDR3 sequence is CASRNQGIHEQYF. The sequenced DNA: TGTGCCAGCAGGAACCAGGGGATCCACGAGCAGTACTTC.